A single T cell receptor (beta chain) is shown here with its context. The study sequenced TCR beta in blood CD8+ and CD4+ T cells. The multiple sclerosis control group was made up of treatment-naive patients with stable or active relapsing-remitting disease. After extraction with the RNeasy kit, about 0.45 to 1 ug of the RNA was reverse transcribed using random hexamers. TCRdb analysed the immunoSEQ multiplex PCR reads with MiXCR anew, one entry per CDR3 protein. The sample lists fewer than 200,000 distinct CDR3 sequences, roughly 96% occurring once. The source of the sample is a study of CD8 T cells in Susac syndrome. This CDR3 has 16 residues. The germline gives CDR1 DFQATT, CDR2 SNEGSKA (reference sequence). The V segment lost 4 bases and the J segment 2 bases; nucleotides outside the gene matches: 7.

The TCR sequence derives from a human donor with multiple sclerosis. Material for sequencing was CD8+ T cells from PBMCs. The chain uses TRBV20-1 and TRBJ2-7, with 14 bases lining up with TRBD2. CDR3 protein: CSAKGLAGVRPYEQYF. The CDR3 bases are TGCAGTGCTAAGGGACTAGCGGGAGTAAGACCCTACGAGCAGTACTTC.